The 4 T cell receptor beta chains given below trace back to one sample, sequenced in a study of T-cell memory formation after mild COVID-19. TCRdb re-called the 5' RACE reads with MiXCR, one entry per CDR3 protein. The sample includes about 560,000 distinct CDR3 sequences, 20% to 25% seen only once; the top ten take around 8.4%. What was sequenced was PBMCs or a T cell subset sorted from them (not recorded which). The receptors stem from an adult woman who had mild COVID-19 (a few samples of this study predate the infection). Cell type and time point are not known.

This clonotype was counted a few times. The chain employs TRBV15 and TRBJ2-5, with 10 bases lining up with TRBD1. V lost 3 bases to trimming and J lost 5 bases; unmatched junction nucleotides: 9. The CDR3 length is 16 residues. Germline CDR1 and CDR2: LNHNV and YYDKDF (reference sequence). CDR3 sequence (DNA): TGTGCCACCAGCAGGCCCGGGACAGGGGCCGAGGAGACCCAGTACTTC. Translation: CATSRPGTGAEETQYF.

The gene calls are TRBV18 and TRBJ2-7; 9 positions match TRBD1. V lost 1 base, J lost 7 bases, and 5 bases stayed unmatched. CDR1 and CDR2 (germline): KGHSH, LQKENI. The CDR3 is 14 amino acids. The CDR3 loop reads CASSPQTGGGEQYF. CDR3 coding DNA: TGTGCCAGCTCACCACAAACAGGGGGCGGTGAGCAGTACTTC.

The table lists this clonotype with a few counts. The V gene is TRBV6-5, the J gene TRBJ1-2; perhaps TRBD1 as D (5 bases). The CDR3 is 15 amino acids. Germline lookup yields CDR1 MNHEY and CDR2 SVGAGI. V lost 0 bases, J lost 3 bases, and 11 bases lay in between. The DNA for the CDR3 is TGTGCCAGCAGTTACTCGGGGCAACTGGACTATGGCTACACCTTC. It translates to CASSYSGQLDYGYTF.

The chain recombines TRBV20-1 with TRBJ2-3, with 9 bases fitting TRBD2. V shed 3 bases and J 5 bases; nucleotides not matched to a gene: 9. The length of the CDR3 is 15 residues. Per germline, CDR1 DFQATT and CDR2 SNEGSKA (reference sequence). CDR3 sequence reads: CSASGSLAGLDTQYF. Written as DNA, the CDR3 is TGCAGTGCTAGCGGTTCCCTAGCGGGACTAGATACGCAGTATTTT.